This section outlines one T cell receptor (beta chain) sequence together with its context. Its specificity is unknown. This specimen belongs to a study of monozygotic twins with inflammatory bowel disease. Study-wide points: IBD patients displayed reduced TCRbeta diversity (inverse Simpson) when set against healthy co-twins. Between concordant and discordant twins, repertoire similarity failed to differ, a result that limited power may explain. Sharing of clonotypes with others was lower in IBD patients than in healthy twins, and this was especially so with disease activity.

This CDR3 spans 17 amino acids. CDR1 is MNHEY, CDR2 SVGAGI, per germline. Approximately 3,500 ng of total RNA went into each TCR library. TCRdb derives one entry per CDR3 protein from the 5' RACE reads, leaving out DNA. This sample's table has 300,000 to 350,000 distinct CDR3 sequences. This chain links TRBV6-5 with TRBJ2-6; TCRdb returns TRBD1, unconfirmable since there is no DNA. The origin of this receptor is a human donor with ulcerative colitis or Crohn's disease, or a healthy co-twin of an affected twin (not recorded which). The source material was blood. The CDR3 spells CASSYGATDSGANVLTF.